These T cell receptor beta chains were read from a single sample in a study of cytomegalovirus exposure and HLA in healthy donors. Profiled with immunoSEQ multiplex PCR; TCRdb holds only in-frame clones, not every one. The sample has approximately 82,000 clones, around 76% seen once. Sequencing was carried out using PBMCs. The source is a woman between 50 and 59 years old in good health and CMV-seropositive. CDR3s include the opening cysteine and the closing phenylalanine or tryptophan. D genes are given only for firm matches. A row's size may be missing; if present it is once, few, many or a size class.

D	size	V	J	CDR3	DNA
.	once	TRBV2	TRBJ1-1	CASTGLGRNTEAFF	TGTGCCAGCACGGGGTTGGGCCGGAACACTGAAGCTTTCTTT
TRBD1	.	TRBV28	TRBJ1-5	CASGYGTGQFSNQPQHF	TGTGCCAGCGGTTATGGTACGGGACAGTTTAGCAATCAGCCCCAGCATTTT
.	.	TRBV11-2	TRBJ2-1	CASRRVGNEQFF	TGTGCTTCCCGGCGGGTCGGCAATGAGCAGTTCTTC
TRBD1	.	TRBV7-9	TRBJ1-2	CASSPPGTGGLGGYTF	TGTGCCAGCAGCCCCCCCGGGACAGGGGGCTTGGGTGGCTACACCTTC
.	.	TRBV5-4	TRBJ1-3	CASSLEQSGGNTIYF	TGTGCCAGCAGCTTGGAGCAATCGGGTGGAAACACCATATATTTT
.	once	TRBV18	TRBJ1-2	CASSPPTGRRTF	TGTGCCAGCTCACCACCCACAGGACGACGCACCTTC
.	.	TRBV4-1	TRBJ1-4	CASSPPGGGPSEKLFF	TGCGCCAGCAGCCCCCCTGGAGGAGGGCCTTCTGAAAAACTGTTTTTT
.	.	TRBV9	TRBJ2-7	CASSGTASSYEQYF	TGTGCCAGCAGCGGGACTGCCAGCTCCTACGAGCAGTACTTC
TRBD1	.	TRBV6-5	TRBJ1-2	CASSYSHRGNYGYTF	TGTGCCAGCAGTTACTCGCACAGGGGCAACTATGGCTACACCTTC
.	.	TRBV5-1	TRBJ2-7	CASSSLYEQYF	TGCGCCAGCAGCTCCCTCTACGAGCAGTACTTC
TRBD1	few	TRBV12-5	TRBJ2-2	CASGLALGTGTGELFF	TGTGCTAGTGGTTTGGCACTTGGGACAGGCACCGGGGAGCTGTTTTTT
.	.	TRBV29-1	TRBJ1-2	CSVGGVRDYGYTF	TGCAGCGTTGGGGGGGTCCGCGACTATGGCTACACCTTC
TRBD1	.	TRBV28	TRBJ2-7	CASSPGTEGYEQYF	TGTGCCAGCAGTCCCGGGACAGAAGGGTACGAGCAGTACTTC
.	.	TRBV15	TRBJ1-4	CATSKTATNEKLFF	TGTGCCACCAGCAAAACGGCAACTAATGAAAAACTGTTTTTT
.	.	TRBV11-2	TRBJ1-5	CASSFGRGGNQPQHF	TGTGCCAGCAGCTTCGGTCGGGGAGGCAATCAGCCCCAGCATTTT
.	.	TRBV5-1	TRBJ2-5	CASSLGHPRETQYF	TGCGCCAGCAGCTTAGGACACCCCCGAGAGACCCAGTACTTC
.	.	TRBV4-2	TRBJ1-1	CASSQPGTSGEAFF	TGTGCCAGCAGCCAACCGGGGACTTCGGGAGAAGCTTTCTTT
.	.	TRBV2	TRBJ1-2	CASSRLQGPYGYTF	TGTGCCAGCAGCAGACTACAGGGACCTTATGGCTACACCTTC
.	.	TRBV6-5	TRBJ2-7	CASRTGLLSYEQYF	TGTGCCAGCAGGACGGGACTCCTCTCCTACGAGCAGTACTTC
TRBD1	.	TRBV19	TRBJ2-3	CASSIGRQGSDTQYF	TGTGCCAGTAGTATAGGACGACAGGGGTCAGATACGCAGTATTTT
TRBD1	.	TRBV25-1	TRBJ1-2	CASSDYGTEPYGYTF	TGTGCCAGCAGTGATTACGGGACAGAGCCCTATGGCTACACCTTC
TRBD2	.	TRBV2	TRBJ2-5	CASILAGGMKTQYF	TGTGCCAGCATCCTAGCGGGCGGCATGAAGACCCAGTACTTC
TRBD1	.	TRBV5-6	TRBJ2-7	CASSSLGQGYYEQYF	TGTGCCAGCAGCTCCCTGGGACAGGGCTACTACGAGCAGTACTTC